This T cell receptor (beta chain) was observed in a study of control samples from healthy donors and cancer patients. Data came from immunoSEQ multiplex PCR; TCRdb stores just in-frame clones and leaves some out. This table holds 95,000 to 130,000 clones, about 93% found once. This CDR3 has 12 residues. Germline loops: CDR1 SGDLS, CDR2 YYNGEE. The V and J ends lost 4 bases and 7 bases respectively, with 12 bases between them. The chain couples TRBV9 to TRBJ2-7, with D perhaps TRBD2 (5 bases). This clonotype originated in a man in his thirties or forties in good health. The sequencing sample was made of blood. CDR3 sequence: CASSPRGREQYF. The CDR3 DNA is TGTGCCAGCAGCCCTCGGGGTAGGGAGCAGTACTTC.